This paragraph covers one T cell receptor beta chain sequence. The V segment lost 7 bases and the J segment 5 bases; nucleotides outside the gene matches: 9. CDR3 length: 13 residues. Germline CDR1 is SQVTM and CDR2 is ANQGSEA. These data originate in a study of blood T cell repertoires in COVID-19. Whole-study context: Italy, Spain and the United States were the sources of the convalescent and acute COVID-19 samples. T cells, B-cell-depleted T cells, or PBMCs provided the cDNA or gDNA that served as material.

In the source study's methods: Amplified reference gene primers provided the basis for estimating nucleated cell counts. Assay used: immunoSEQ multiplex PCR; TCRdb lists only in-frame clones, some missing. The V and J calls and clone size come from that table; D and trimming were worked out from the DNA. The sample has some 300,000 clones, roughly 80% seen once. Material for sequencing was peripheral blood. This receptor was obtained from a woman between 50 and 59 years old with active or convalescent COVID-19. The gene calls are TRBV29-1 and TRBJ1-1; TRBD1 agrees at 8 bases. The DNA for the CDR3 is TGCAGCGCCGGGACAGGCCCGCAGACTGAAGCTTTCTTT. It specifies CSAGTGPQTEAFF. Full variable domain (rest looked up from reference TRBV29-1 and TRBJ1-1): SAVISQKPSRDICQRGTSLTIQCQVDSQVTMMFWYRQQPGQSLTLIATANQGSEATYESGFVIDKFPISRPNLTFSTLTVSNMSPEDSSIYLCSAGTGPQTEAFFGQGTRLTVV.